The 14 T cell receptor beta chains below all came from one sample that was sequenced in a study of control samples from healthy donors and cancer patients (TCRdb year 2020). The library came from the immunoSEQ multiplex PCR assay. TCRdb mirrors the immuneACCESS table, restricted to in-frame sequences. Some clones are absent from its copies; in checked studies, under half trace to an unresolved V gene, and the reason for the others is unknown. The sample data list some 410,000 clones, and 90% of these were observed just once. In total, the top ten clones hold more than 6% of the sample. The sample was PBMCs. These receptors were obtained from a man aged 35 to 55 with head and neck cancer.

CDR3 residues: CATSRGTGGVERETQYF. The CDR3 coding sequence is TGTGCCACCAGCAGAGGAACCGGCGGCGTAGAGAGGGAGACCCAGTACTTC. The chain links TRBV15 to TRBJ2-5; D call uncertain. Germline V lookup: CDR1 LNHNV, CDR2 YYDKDF (reference sequence). The CDR3 spans 17 residues. Deletions cut 1 base from V and 5 bases from J, with 20 bases between.

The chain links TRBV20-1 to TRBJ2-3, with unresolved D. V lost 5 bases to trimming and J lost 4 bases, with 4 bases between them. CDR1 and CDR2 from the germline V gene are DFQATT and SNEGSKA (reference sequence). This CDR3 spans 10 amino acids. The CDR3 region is CSALPDTQYF. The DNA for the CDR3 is TGCAGTGCTCTCCCAGATACGCAGTATTTT.

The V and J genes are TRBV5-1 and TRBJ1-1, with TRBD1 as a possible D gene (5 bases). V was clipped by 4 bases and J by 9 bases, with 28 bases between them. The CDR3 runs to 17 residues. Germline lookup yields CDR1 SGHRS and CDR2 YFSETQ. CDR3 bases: TGCGCCAGCAGCCCCACAGGCGGGCCAGACAACCAGATTAAAGCTTTCTTT. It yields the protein CASSPTGGPDNQIKAFF.

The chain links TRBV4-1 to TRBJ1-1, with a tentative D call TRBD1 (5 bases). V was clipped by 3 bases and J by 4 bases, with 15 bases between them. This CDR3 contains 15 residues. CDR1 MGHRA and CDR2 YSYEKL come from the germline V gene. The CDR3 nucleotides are TGCGCCAGCAGCCAGGGGTTACCAGGGCCCACTGAAGCTTTCTTT. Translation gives CASSQGLPGPTEAFF.

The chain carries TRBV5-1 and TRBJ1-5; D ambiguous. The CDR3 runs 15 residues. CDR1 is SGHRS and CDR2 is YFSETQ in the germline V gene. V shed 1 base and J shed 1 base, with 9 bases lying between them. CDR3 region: CASSLSEGSNQPQHF. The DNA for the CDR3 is TGCGCCAGCAGCTTGTCGGAAGGAAGCAATCAGCCCCAGCATTTT.

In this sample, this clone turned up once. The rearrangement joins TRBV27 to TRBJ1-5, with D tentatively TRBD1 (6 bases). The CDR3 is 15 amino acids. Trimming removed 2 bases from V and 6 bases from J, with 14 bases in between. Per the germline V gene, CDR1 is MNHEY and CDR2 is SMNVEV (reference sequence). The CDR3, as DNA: TGTGCCAGCAGTTTAATGGGGGGGCAGGGTCAGCCCCAGCATTTT. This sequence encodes CASSLMGGQGQPQHF.

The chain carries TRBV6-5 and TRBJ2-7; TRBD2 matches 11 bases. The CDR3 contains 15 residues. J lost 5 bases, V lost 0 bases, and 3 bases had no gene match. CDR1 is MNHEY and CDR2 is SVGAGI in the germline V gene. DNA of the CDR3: TGTGCCAGCAGTTACTCTAGCGGGAGGGTGAACGAGCAGTACTTC. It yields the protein CASSYSSGRVNEQYF.

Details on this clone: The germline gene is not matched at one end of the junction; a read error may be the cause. The chain's CDR3 is CVSSLPGTGHNEQFF. For the CDR3, the DNA is TGTGTCAGCAGCCTTCCCGGGACGGGACACAATGAGCAGTTCTTC. The V and J genes are TRBV6-2 or TRBV6-3 and TRBJ2-1; D tentatively reads TRBD1 or TRBD2 (5 bases each). The CDR3 covers 15 residues. Germline CDR1 reads MNHEY; CDR2 reads SVGEGT.

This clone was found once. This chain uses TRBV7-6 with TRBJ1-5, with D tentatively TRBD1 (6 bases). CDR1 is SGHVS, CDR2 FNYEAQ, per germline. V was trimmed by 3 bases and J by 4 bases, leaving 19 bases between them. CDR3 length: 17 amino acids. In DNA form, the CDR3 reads TGTGCCAGCAGCTTGGGGGCCGAGACGGGGGGGAATCAGCCCCAGCATTTT. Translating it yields CASSLGAETGGNQPQHF.

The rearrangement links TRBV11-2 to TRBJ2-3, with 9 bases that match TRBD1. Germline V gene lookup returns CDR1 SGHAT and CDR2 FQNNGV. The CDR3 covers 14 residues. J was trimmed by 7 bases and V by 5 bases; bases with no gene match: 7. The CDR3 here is CASSPPGTGNTQYF. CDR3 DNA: TGTGCCAGCAGCCCACCCGGGACAGGGAATACGCAGTATTTT.

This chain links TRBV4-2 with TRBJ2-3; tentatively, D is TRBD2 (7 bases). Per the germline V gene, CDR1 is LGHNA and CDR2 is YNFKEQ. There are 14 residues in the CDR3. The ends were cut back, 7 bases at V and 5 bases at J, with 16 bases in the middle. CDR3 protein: CASKGLGGGDTQYF. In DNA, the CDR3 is TGTGCCAGCAAAGGCCTGGGAGGGGGAGATACGCAGTATTTT.

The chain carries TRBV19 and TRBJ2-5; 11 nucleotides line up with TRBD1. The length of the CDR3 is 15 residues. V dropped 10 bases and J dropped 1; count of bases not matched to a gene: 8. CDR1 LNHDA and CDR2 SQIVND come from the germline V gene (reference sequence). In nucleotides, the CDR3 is TGTGCCACCGAGACGGGGACAGGGGGCCAAGAGACCCAGTACTTC. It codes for CATETGTGGQETQYF.

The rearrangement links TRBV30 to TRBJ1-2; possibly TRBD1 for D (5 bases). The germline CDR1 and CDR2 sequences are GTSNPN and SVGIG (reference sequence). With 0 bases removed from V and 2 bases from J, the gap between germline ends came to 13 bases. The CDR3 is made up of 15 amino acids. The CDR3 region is CAWSVGRRDNYGYTF. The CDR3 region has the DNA TGTGCCTGGAGTGTGGGCCGCCGGGACAACTATGGCTACACCTTC.

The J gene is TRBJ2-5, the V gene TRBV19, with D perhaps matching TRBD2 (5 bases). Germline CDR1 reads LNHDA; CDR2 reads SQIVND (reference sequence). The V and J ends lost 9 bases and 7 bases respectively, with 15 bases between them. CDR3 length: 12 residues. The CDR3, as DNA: TGTGCCAGCACGGACTTCTCGCGGACCCAGTACTTC. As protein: CASTDFSRTQYF.